Detailed here is one T cell receptor beta chain. The antigen is undetermined. The sample is drawn from a study of molecular identifiers for immune sequencing clone quantification. General study results and limits: Clones above 20 RNA copies held over 98% of effector molecules, under 1% in naive cells.

Listed TCR primers and previously described methods were used for bulk TCR libraries. TCRdb processed the PCR reads anew with MiXCR; each CDR3 protein has one entry. The sample has about 100,000 distinct CDR3 sequences, roughly 34% seen once. The sequence derives from a human donor in good health. Some libraries in this study had Jurkat cell RNA spiked in. Material for sequencing was naive CD8+ T cells from blood, with Jurkat cell RNA spiked in. As for subset: FACS-sorted CD8+CD4-CCR7+CD45RA+ naive T cells.

The CDR3 region has the DNA TGTGCCAGCAGTTTATACCCGTCTAGCGGGGGTGCCTACGAGCAGTACTTC. Translating it yields CASSLYPSSGGAYEQYF. V is TRBV27 and J is TRBJ2-7; 10 positions agree with TRBD2. There are 17 residues in the CDR3. Germline V gene sequence: CDR1 MNHEY, CDR2 SMNVEV (reference sequence). After removal of 1 base from V and 2 bases from J, the junction contained 8 bases not matched to a gene.